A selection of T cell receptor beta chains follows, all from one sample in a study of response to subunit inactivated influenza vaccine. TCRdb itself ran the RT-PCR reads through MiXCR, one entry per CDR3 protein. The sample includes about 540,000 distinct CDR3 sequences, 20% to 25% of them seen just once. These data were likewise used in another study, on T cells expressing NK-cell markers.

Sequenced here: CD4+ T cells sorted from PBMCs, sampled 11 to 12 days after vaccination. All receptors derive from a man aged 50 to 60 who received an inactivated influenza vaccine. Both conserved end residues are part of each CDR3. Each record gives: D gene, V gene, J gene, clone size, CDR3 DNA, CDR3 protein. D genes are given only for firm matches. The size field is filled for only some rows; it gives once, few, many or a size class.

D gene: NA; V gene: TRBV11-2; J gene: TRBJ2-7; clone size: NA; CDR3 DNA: TGTGCCAGCGGTGGAGCTTACGAGCAGTACTTC; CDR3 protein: CASGGAYEQYF
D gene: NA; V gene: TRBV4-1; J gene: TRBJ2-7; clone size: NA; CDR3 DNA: TGCGCCAGCAGCCAATCTTTGGCAGGGCACCACGAGCAGTACTTC; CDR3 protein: CASSQSLAGHHEQYF
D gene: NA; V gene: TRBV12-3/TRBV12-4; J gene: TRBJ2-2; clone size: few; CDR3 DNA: TGTGCCAGCAGTTCAGACCCCGCGGTCGGGGAGCTGTTTTTT; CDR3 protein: CASSSDPAVGELFF
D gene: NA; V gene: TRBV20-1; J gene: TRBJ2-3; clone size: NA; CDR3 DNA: TGCAGTGCTAGAGAGGACATACGAGACACAGATACGCAGTATTTT; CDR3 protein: CSAREDIRDTDTQYF
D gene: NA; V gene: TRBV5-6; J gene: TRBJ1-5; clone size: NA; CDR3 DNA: TGTGCCAGCAGCTTGCTGACGGACTATAGCAATCAGCCCCAGCATTTT; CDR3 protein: CASSLLTDYSNQPQHF
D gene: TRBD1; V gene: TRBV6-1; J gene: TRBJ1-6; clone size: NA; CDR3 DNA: TGTGCCAGCAGCCCGGACAGGGCCGGTAATTCACCCCTCCACTTT; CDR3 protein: CASSPDRAGNSPLHF
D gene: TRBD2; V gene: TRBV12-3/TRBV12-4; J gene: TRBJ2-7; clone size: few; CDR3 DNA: TGTGCCAGCAGCTTCGGAGGACTAGCGGGCGAGCAGTACTTC; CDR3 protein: CASSFGGLAGEQYF
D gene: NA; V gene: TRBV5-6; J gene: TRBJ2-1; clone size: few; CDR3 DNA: TGTGCCAGCAGCTACGGGACACTTCACAATGAGCAGTTCTTC; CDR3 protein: CASSYGTLHNEQFF
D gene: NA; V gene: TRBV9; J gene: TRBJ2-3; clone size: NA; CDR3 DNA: TGTGCCAGCAGCGTCTTCCCAGATACGCAGTATTTT; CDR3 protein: CASSVFPDTQYF
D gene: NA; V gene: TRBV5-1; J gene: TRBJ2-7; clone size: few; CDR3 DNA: TGCGCCAGCAAATCGGGGACCCTGTCATCCTACGAGCAGTACTTC; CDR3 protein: CASKSGTLSSYEQYF
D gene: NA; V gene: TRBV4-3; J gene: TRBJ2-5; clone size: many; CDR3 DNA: TGCGCCAGCAGCCAAGAGCGGGGAGAGACCCAGTACTTC; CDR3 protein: CASSQERGETQYF
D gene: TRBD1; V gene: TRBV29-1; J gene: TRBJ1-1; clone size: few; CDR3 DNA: TGCAGCGTTAATAAACGACAGGGGGCTGCTGAAGCTTTCTTT; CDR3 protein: CSVNKRQGAAEAFF
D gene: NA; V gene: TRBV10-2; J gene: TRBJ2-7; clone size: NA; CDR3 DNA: TGCGCCAGCAGTCACCGACAAGGCGAGCAGTACTTC; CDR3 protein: CASSHRQGEQYF
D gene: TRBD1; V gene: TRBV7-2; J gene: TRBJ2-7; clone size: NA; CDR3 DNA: TGTGCCAGCAGCAAAACAGGGGTGGGCGAGCAGTACTTC; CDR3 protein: CASSKTGVGEQYF
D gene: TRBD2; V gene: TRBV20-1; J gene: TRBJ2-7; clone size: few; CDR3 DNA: TGCAGTGCTTTCGGACTAGCGGGAGGCCTCCGCGAGCAGTACTTC; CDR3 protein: CSAFGLAGGLREQYF
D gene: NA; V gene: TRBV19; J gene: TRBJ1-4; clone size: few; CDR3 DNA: TGTGCCAGTAGTATATCTGGAACAGCATCTAGTGAAAAACTGTTTTTT; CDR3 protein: CASSISGTASSEKLFF
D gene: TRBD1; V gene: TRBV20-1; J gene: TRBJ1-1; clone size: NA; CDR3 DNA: TGCAGTGCTGGTCCCTCGACAGGGGCATACACTGAAGCTTTCTTT; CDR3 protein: CSAGPSTGAYTEAFF
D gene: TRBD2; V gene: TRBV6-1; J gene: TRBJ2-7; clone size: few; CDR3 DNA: TGTGCCAGCAGACCGCGGGGGGGCTACGAGCAGTACTTC; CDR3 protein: CASRPRGGYEQYF
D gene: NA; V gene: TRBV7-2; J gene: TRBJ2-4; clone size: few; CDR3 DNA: TGTGCCAGCAGCCCCGACAGAGTACAAAACATTCAGTACTTC; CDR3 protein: CASSPDRVQNIQYF
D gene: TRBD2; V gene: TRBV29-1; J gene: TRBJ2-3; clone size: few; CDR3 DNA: TGCACCGGATGGGGGGCGGGAGGAGATACGCAGTATTTT; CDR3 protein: CTGWGAGGDTQYF
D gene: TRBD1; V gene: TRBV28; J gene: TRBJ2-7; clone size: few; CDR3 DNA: TGTGCCAGCCGACAGGGGGCAAACGAGCAGTACTTC; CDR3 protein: CASRQGANEQYF
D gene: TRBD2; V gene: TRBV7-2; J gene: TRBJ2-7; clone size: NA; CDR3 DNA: TGTGCCAGCAGCGGAGGGACTAGCGGGAAGGGGCAGTACTTC; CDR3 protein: CASSGGTSGKGQYF
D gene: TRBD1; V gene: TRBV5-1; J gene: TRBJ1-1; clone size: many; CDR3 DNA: TGCGCCAGCAGCTGGACAGGGCGGAACACTGAAGCTTTCTTT; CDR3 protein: CASSWTGRNTEAFF
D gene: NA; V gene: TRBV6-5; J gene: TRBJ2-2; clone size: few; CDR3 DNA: TGTGCCAGCAGTTACTATAGAGGGGGGACCGGGGAGCTGTTTTTT; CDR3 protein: CASSYYRGGTGELFF
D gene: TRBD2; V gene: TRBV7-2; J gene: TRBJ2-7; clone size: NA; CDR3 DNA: TGTGCCAGCAGCCCCTTGGGAGGGGCCTACGAGCAGTACTTC; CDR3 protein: CASSPLGGAYEQYF
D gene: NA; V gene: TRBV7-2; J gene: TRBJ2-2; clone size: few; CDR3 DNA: TGTGCCAGCAGCTTCTGGTCTAACACCGGGGAGCTGTTTTTT; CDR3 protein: CASSFWSNTGELFF